This note documents a single TCR beta chain sequence. The antigen is not known. These data are taken from a study of cytomegalovirus exposure and HLA in healthy donors. Regarding the study as a whole: Some V segments, including TRBV6-2 and TRBV6-3, were excluded as indistinguishable.

Germline loops: CDR1 MNHEY, CDR2 SMNVEV (reference sequence). The CDR3 sequence is 12 residues long. V was cut by 4 bases and J by 2 bases, with 6 bases left in between. The primer mix had 60 Vbeta and 13 Jbeta primers. The method was immunoSEQ multiplex PCR; TCRdb's version includes in-frame clones alone and lacks a portion of them. The sample comprises about 85,000 clones, 60% to 85% of which are singletons, and around 2% rests with the top ten. The chain combines TRBV27 with TRBJ2-7; D is unresolved. Input material: PBMCs. The TCR comes from a boy younger than 18 in good health and CMV-seronegative. The CDR3 loop reads CASSSLTYEQYF. The CDR3 bases are TGTGCCAGCAGTTCTTTAACCTACGAGCAGTACTTC.